Listed below are T cell receptor beta chains from one sample, sequenced in a study of shared clonotypes between healthy human individuals. Method: immunoSEQ multiplex PCR; TCRdb's copy keeps in-frame clones and lacks some. Of some 2,500,000 clones in the sample, around 90% were seen once. Sequencing was performed on naive CD4+ T cells from PBMCs. The receptors were gathered from a man aged 18 to 30 in good health. Some clones in this sample may be carry-over from other donors' samples. Both conserved end residues are part of each CDR3. The order of the fields is J gene, V gene, D gene, clone size, CDR3 DNA, CDR3 protein. D genes are given only for firm matches. The size of a clone is reported for some rows only, either as once, few or many, or as a class for expanded clones.

>TRBJ2-2|TRBV6-6|TRBD2|NA
TGTGCCAGCAGTAGACCACTAGCGGGAGCCACCGGGGAGCTGTTTTTT
CASSRPLAGATGELFF
>TRBJ2-7|TRBV28|NA|NA
TGTGCCAGCAGCCCGGTGACGGGGGGCGACTACGAGCAGTACTTC
CASSPVTGGDYEQYF
>TRBJ2-3|TRBV9|NA|NA
TGTGCCAGCAGCACCCTAGCGTTGCGCACAGATACGCAGTATTTT
CASSTLALRTDTQYF
>TRBJ1-3|TRBV9|NA|once
TGTGCCAGCAGCGTAGGTCCGGAAGACACCATATATTTT
CASSVGPEDTIYF
>TRBJ1-5|TRBV28|NA|NA
TGTGCCAGCAGGGGCAGGGGATTCGATCAGCCCCAGCATTTT
CASRGRGFDQPQHF
>TRBJ2-7|TRBV4-2|TRBD1|NA
TGTGCCAGCAGCCAGCCGGGACAGCCGGCCTACGAGCAGTACTTC
CASSQPGQPAYEQYF
>TRBJ1-1|TRBV6-1|NA|NA
TGTGCCAGCAGTGAATCCGTTAGGGGGGCTTTCTTT
CASSESVRGAFF
>TRBJ2-7|TRBV6-1|TRBD2|NA
TGTGCCAGCAGTGACGCTAGCGGGACCTACGAGCAGTACTTC
CASSDASGTYEQYF
>TRBJ2-7|TRBV7-7|NA|NA
TGTGCCAGCAGCGCTACCGGGACTCGGGGAGGCGAGCAGTACTTC
CASSATGTRGGEQYF
>TRBJ2-3|TRBV29-1|NA|NA
TGCAGCGCCCAACCCAACTACGGAAAGGATACGCAGTATTTT
CSAQPNYGKDTQYF
>TRBJ1-2|TRBV19|NA|NA
TGTGCCAGTAGGGTTGCAGCCACACCCGGGAATGGCTACACCTTC
CASRVAATPGNGYTF
>TRBJ2-3|TRBV18|NA|once
TGTGCCAGCTCACCAATGGGGGGTCTCCCCCGCACAGATACGCAGTATTTT
CASSPMGGLPRTDTQYF
>TRBJ1-4|TRBV7-9|NA|NA
TGTGCCAGCAGCTCAACGACGGCAACTAATGAAAAACTGTTTTTT
CASSSTTATNEKLFF
>TRBJ2-7|TRBV7-2|TRBD2|NA
TGTGCCAGCAGCTTAGGCGGGAGGACCTCCTACGAGCAGTACTTC
CASSLGGRTSYEQYF
>TRBJ1-5|TRBV15|TRBD1|NA
TGTGCCACCAGCAGAAGGACAGGAGAGAATCAGCCCCAGCATTTT
CATSRRTGENQPQHF
>TRBJ2-2|TRBV11-2|NA|NA
TGTGCCAGCAGCTCCACCGGGGCCCTTGAGGGACAAGTCACCGGGGAGCTGTTTTTT
CASSSTGALEGQVTGELFF
>TRBJ2-1|TRBV5-1|NA|NA
TGCGCCAGCGGGACCGACTCCTACAATGAGCAGTTCTTC
CASGTDSYNEQFF
>TRBJ2-7|TRBV20-1|NA|NA
TGCAGTGGGGTGACGATCTACGAGCAGTACTTC
CSGVTIYEQYF
>TRBJ2-2|TRBV18|NA|NA
TGTGCCAGCTCACTATCGTCCGGCCCCACGAACACCGGGGAGCTGTTTTTT
CASSLSSGPTNTGELFF
>TRBJ2-7|TRBV11-2|NA|NA
TGTGCCAGCACCCCCGAGTCCTACGAGCAGTACTTC
CASTPESYEQYF
>TRBJ1-5|TRBV6-5|NA|NA
TGTGCCAGCCATATGTTAAGGGAAAGACAGCCCCAGCATTTT
CASHMLRERQPQHF
>TRBJ1-5|TRBV10-3|TRBD1|NA
TGTGCCATCAGTGAGTCACAGGGGGGCGAAAATAGCAATCAGCCCCAGCATTTT
CAISESQGGENSNQPQHF
>TRBJ1-1|TRBV27|NA|NA
TGTGCCAGCAGTTTACGGGGGCAGGGCTTGGGCACTGAAGCTTTCTTT
CASSLRGQGLGTEAFF
>TRBJ2-2|TRBV7-2|TRBD2|NA
TGTGCCAGCAGCGGCCTAGCGGGAGGAGGGGAGCTGTTTTTT
CASSGLAGGGELFF